The entry below gives a single T cell receptor (beta chain) sequence along with its context. Method: immunoSEQ multiplex PCR; TCRdb's copy keeps in-frame clones and lacks some. The sample holds about 380,000 clones, 89% seen once. These data originate in a study of blood T cell repertoires in COVID-19. The receptor's source is a man aged 35-49 years with acute or convalescent COVID-19. The sequenced sample was peripheral blood.

Here the CDR3 reads CASSTTSGGGTGELFF. The CDR3 nucleotides are TGTGCCAGCAGCACCACTAGCGGGGGTGGGACCGGGGAGCTGTTTTTT. The J gene is TRBJ2-2, the V gene TRBV9, with 11 bases lining up with TRBD2. CDR3 length equals 16 residues. CDR1 is SGDLS and CDR2 is YYNGEE in the germline V gene. Trimming at V came to 4 bases and at J to 5 bases, leaving 7 bases not matched to a gene. Using reference TRBV9 and TRBJ2-2 for the parts outside the CDR3, the full variable domain is DSGVTQTPKHLITATGQRVTLRCSPRSGDLSVYWYQQSLDQGLQFLIQYYNGEERAKGNILERFSAQQFPDLHSELNLSSLELGDSALYFCASSTTSGGGTGELFFGEGSRLTVL.